The rows below give T cell receptor beta chains drawn from one sample of a study of cytomegalovirus exposure and HLA in healthy donors. The protocol was immunoSEQ multiplex PCR, while the TCRdb copy is restricted to in-frame clones and leaves out a portion. The sample has about 140,000 clones, approximately 91% seen once. Sequencing was performed on PBMCs. These receptors all come from a woman aged 40 to 50 in good health and CMV-seronegative. Both conserved end residues are part of each CDR3. The D gene is left open where the match is weak. Clone size is stated in some rows and not others, as once, few, many or a class when expanded.

CDR3 protein	CDR3 DNA	D gene	clone size	V gene	J gene
CASSFGASGTGELFF	TGTGCCAGCAGCTTCGGGGCTAGCGGGACCGGGGAGCTGTTTTTT	TRBD2	few	TRBV7-9	TRBJ2-2
CASSLSTGVNTEAFF	TGTGCCAGCTCACTCTCAACAGGGGTAAACACTGAAGCTTTCTTT	TRBD1	.	TRBV18	TRBJ1-1
CASSYGSFSTDTQYF	TGTGCCAGCAGTTACGGTAGCTTTAGCACAGATACGCAGTATTTT	.	.	TRBV6-6	TRBJ2-3
CASSQVVGRSSYNEQFF	TGCGCCAGCAGCCAAGTCGTCGGTCGGAGCTCCTACAATGAGCAGTTCTTC	.	.	TRBV4-1	TRBJ2-1
CASTAEGQGVGEKLFF	TGCGCCAGCACCGCGGAGGGGCAGGGGGTTGGGGAAAAACTGTTTTTT	TRBD1	.	TRBV5-1	TRBJ1-4
CASSEWSGGQETQYF	TGTGCCAGCAGTGAATGGAGCGGGGGCCAAGAGACCCAGTACTTC	TRBD2	.	TRBV6-1	TRBJ2-5
CASSPRGDSNQPQHF	TGCGCCAGCAGCCCCCGCGGGGATAGCAATCAGCCCCAGCATTTT	.	.	TRBV5-1	TRBJ1-5
CASSPAQQGEAFF	TGTGCCAGCTCACCTGCCCAGCAGGGTGAAGCTTTCTTT	.	.	TRBV18	TRBJ1-1
CASSPTGFNQPQHF	TGTGCCAGCAGCCCCACAGGATTCAATCAGCCCCAGCATTTT	.	.	TRBV7-2	TRBJ1-5
CASSPLGGEAFF	TGTGCCAGCAGCCCCCTCGGCGGTGAAGCTTTCTTT	.	.	TRBV5-6	TRBJ1-1
CSGLGGDEQYF	TGCAGCGGACTAGGGGGGGACGAGCAGTACTTC	.	.	TRBV20-1	TRBJ2-7
CASSIIGGRMNTEAFF	TGTGCCAGTAGTATAATAGGGGGTAGAATGAACACTGAAGCTTTCTTT	.	.	TRBV19	TRBJ1-1
CASRPAGTSSYEQYF	TGTGCCAGCAGACCCGCCGGGACATCATCCTACGAGCAGTACTTC	.	once	TRBV7-2	TRBJ2-7
CASSRQGWNEKLFF	TGTGCCAGCAGTCGACAGGGGTGGAATGAAAAACTGTTTTTT	TRBD1	.	TRBV6-1	TRBJ1-4
CASSSGTGSSYEQYF	TGTGCCAGCAGTTCCGGGACAGGGTCCTCCTACGAGCAGTACTTC	TRBD1	.	TRBV28	TRBJ2-7
CASSLETVGIDTQYF	TGTGCCAGCAGCTTAGAGACAGTAGGTATAGATACGCAGTATTTT	.	.	TRBV7-9	TRBJ2-3
CAISTDRGGNQPQHF	TGTGCCATCAGTACCGATCGGGGGGGCAATCAGCCCCAGCATTTT	.	.	TRBV10-3	TRBJ1-5
CASSLPLAGSYNEQFF	TGTGCCAGCTCATTACCTCTAGCGGGCTCCTACAATGAGCAGTTCTTC	TRBD2	.	TRBV18	TRBJ2-1
CASSSLRAWYGYTF	TGTGCCAGCAGTTCCCTGAGGGCCTGGTATGGCTACACCTTC	.	.	TRBV28	TRBJ1-2
CASSRPGQGAETQYF	TGTGCCAGCAGCCGCCCGGGACAGGGGGCTGAGACCCAGTACTTC	TRBD1	.	TRBV11-3	TRBJ2-5
CASSLGAGNTEAFF	TGTGCCAGCAGCTTGGGGGCAGGGAACACTGAAGCTTTCTTT	.	.	TRBV5-6	TRBJ1-1
CASSLWTGSSYNEQFF	TGTGCCAGCAGCTTATGGACAGGGAGCTCCTACAATGAGCAGTTCTTC	TRBD1	once	TRBV7-9	TRBJ2-1
CASSLSGAGNTIYF	TGTGCCAGCAGTTTATCCGGGGCTGGAAACACCATATATTTT	.	.	TRBV28	TRBJ1-3
CASSVSETQYF	TGTGCCAGCAGTGTATCAGAGACCCAGTACTTC	.	few	TRBV2	TRBJ2-5
CASSLGLAGPYNEQFF	TGTGCCAGCAGCTTGGGACTAGCGGGACCTTACAATGAGCAGTTCTTC	TRBD2	.	TRBV5-6	TRBJ2-1
CASSQGLSLAGELFF	TGTGCCAGCAGCCAAGGACTGTCCCTTGCCGGGGAGCTGTTTTTT	.	.	TRBV4-2	TRBJ2-2
CASKGQGLTNEKLFF	TGTGCCAGCAAGGGACAGGGTTTGACTAATGAAAAACTGTTTTTT	TRBD1	once	TRBV7-2	TRBJ1-4
CALGDRTSSNQPQHF	TGTGCTTTGGGGGACAGGACATCTAGCAATCAGCCCCAGCATTTT	TRBD1	.	TRBV28	TRBJ1-5
CASSSGTGHTDTQYF	TGTGCCAGCAGTTCCGGGACAGGACACACAGATACGCAGTATTTT	TRBD1	few	TRBV28	TRBJ2-3
CASNKLAGAQYF	TGTGCCAGCAATAAATTGGCGGGGGCCCAGTACTTC	TRBD2	.	TRBV11-3	TRBJ2-5
CARTGTGGHEQYF	TGTGCCAGGACCGGGACAGGGGGCCACGAGCAGTACTTC	TRBD1	.	TRBV5-5	TRBJ2-7
CASSLGGLGGHEQFF	TGTGCCAGCAGCTTAGGTGGCCTGGGGGGGCATGAGCAGTTCTTC	.	.	TRBV7-6	TRBJ2-1
CASSSVAGGFAIETQYF	TGTGCCAGCAGCTCCGTAGCGGGAGGATTCGCCATCGAGACCCAGTACTTC	TRBD2	.	TRBV7-8	TRBJ2-5